The 14 T cell receptor beta chains listed next were all sequenced from one sample in a study of blood T cells in healthy people across ages. Together with a sample-barcoded 5' primer, a J-beta primer mix was included in a second PCR lasting about 6 to 11 cycles. TCRdb analysed the 5' RACE reads with MiXCR anew, one entry per CDR3 protein. The repertoire holds more than 1,400,000 distinct CDR3 sequences, roughly 45% seen once, with roughly 7.9% in the top ten. The specimen was blood. These receptors were obtained from a woman aged 18 to 35 in good health.

The chain employs TRBV20-1 and TRBJ2-7; D is uncertain. Looked up from germline, CDR1 is DFQATT and CDR2 is SNEGSKA (reference sequence). The CDR3 has 14 amino acids. Trimming stripped 3 bases from V and 6 bases from J, with 18 bases between. The CDR3 sequence is CSASDRDKIGEQYF. DNA for the CDR3: TGCAGTGCTAGCGACCGCGACAAAATAGGCGAGCAGTACTTC.

The CDR3 loop reads CASKEGAAPVSTDTQYF. The CDR3 DNA reads TGTGCCAGCAAAGAGGGAGCCGCACCCGTAAGCACAGATACGCAGTATTTT. This chain connects TRBV28 to TRBJ2-3, with a weak D call TRBD2 (5 bases). Germline V gene sequence: CDR1 MDHEN, CDR2 SYDVKM. CDR3 length: 17 amino acids. Trimming shortened V by 7 bases and J by 0 bases, and 20 bases separated the two germline ends.

Here the CDR3 reads CASSFYWDWGTGSEQFF. Here the CDR3 DNA reads TGTGCCAGCAGCTTTTATTGGGATTGGGGAACAGGTAGTGAGCAGTTCTTC. This chain joins TRBV7-2 and TRBJ2-1; perhaps TRBD1 as D (5 bases). CDR1 and CDR2 (germline): SGHTA, FQGNSA. Between the trimmed V and J ends, which lost 3 bases and 9 bases, there was a span of 24 bases. The CDR3 has 17 amino acids.

This chain connects TRBV18 to TRBJ1-2, with 7 bases aligning to TRBD1. CDR3 size: 15 residues. V trimming: 1 base; J trimming: 6 bases; junction bases outside the gene matches: 8. The germline gives CDR1 KGHSH, CDR2 LQKENI. This CDR3 reads CASSPLGSTGDGYTF. In nucleotides, the CDR3 is TGTGCCAGCTCACCACTGGGGTCAACAGGGGATGGCTACACCTTC. The variable domain in full, completed from reference TRBV18 and TRBJ1-2, reads NAGVMQNPRHLVRRRGQEARLRCSPMKGHSHVYWYRQLPEEGLKFMVYLQKENIIDESGMPKERFSAEFPKEGPSILRIQQVVRGDSAAYFCASSPLGSTGDGYTFGSGTRLTVV.

This clonotype turned up a few times. This chain connects TRBV9 to TRBJ2-7, with D hard to call. This CDR3 comprises 12 residues. Trimming removed 2 bases from V and 6 bases from J, with 9 bases in between. The germline CDR1 and CDR2 sequences are SGDLS and YYNGEE. The CDR3 spells CASSVEVGEQYF. DNA for the CDR3: TGTGCCAGCAGCGTGGAAGTGGGCGAGCAGTACTTC.

The genes are TRBV20-1 and TRBJ2-7; 12 bases align to TRBD2. The DNA end lines up better with TRBJ2-5; the J call may be wrong. Germline V CDR1 and CDR2: DFQATT, SNEGSKA (reference sequence). The CDR3 consists of 16 residues. The DNA for the CDR3 is TGCAGTGCTATACCTAGCGGGGGGGGCCTCTCGGGGACCCAGTACTTC. Translation: CSAIPSGGGLSGTQYF.

This clonotype was picked up a small number of times. The chain employs TRBV12-3 or TRBV12-4 and TRBJ1-6, with a possible D match to TRBD1 (6 bases). V dropped 7 bases and J dropped 6 bases, with 16 bases sitting between them. The CDR3 is 15 amino acids. The chain's CDR3 is CASTHQGGGNSPLHF. In DNA form, the CDR3 reads TGTGCCAGCACCCACCAGGGAGGGGGTAATTCACCCCTCCACTTT.

The chain recombines TRBV10-3 with TRBJ2-3; TRBD2 matches at 11 bases. V was clipped by 1 base and J by 4 bases; unmatched bases: 4. Germline V gene data show CDR1 as ENHRY and CDR2 as SYGVKD. This CDR3 spans 16 amino acids. The chain's CDR3 is CAISELLAGASDTQYF. The CDR3 DNA follows: TGTGCCATCAGTGAGTTACTAGCGGGAGCGTCAGATACGCAGTATTTT.

The chain combines TRBV30 with TRBJ2-1; possibly TRBD2 for D (5 bases). Germline assignment: CDR1 GTSNPN and CDR2 SVGIG (reference sequence). Trimming took off 1 base at V and 7 bases at J, with 17 bases between the two ends. CDR3 length: 15 residues. This CDR3 is CAWSGAGNGLNEQFF. In DNA form, the CDR3 reads TGTGCCTGGAGTGGAGCCGGGAACGGGTTGAATGAGCAGTTCTTC.

The chain employs TRBV28 and TRBJ1-2; unclear D gene. V shed 6 bases and J shed 4 bases, with 12 bases lying between them. This CDR3 spans 13 amino acids. Germline loops: CDR1 MDHEN, CDR2 SYDVKM. The chain's CDR3 is CASRLTQPYGYTF. The CDR3 coding sequence is TGTGCCAGCAGGTTGACACAGCCCTATGGCTACACCTTC.

The rearrangement uses TRBV20-1 and TRBJ2-1; 10 bases are a match to TRBD2. The CDR3 totals 13 residues. CDR1 and CDR2 from the germline V gene are DFQATT and SNEGSKA (reference sequence). With 6 bases clipped from V and 12 bases from J, the junction kept 11 bases outside the gene matches. The CDR3 nucleotides read TGCAGTGCCCTTAATAGCGGGAGGTTAGTGCAGTTCTTC. Amino acid sequence: CSALNSGRLVQFF.

A word on this clonotype: Germline and junction disagree at one end, which may indicate a read error. The chain joins TRBV15 to TRBJ1-3; D gene unclear. The germline gives CDR1 LNHNV, CDR2 YYDKDF (reference sequence). The length of the CDR3 is 13 residues. The CDR3 reads CATSRAPGNTVYF. CDR3 DNA: TGTGCCACCAGCAGAGCCCCGGGAAACACCGTATATTTT.

This clonotype was seen repeatedly, ten times or more. V usage is TRBV18 and J usage is TRBJ2-7; D ambiguous. V gave up 8 bases and J gave up 0 bases, with 8 bases separating them. The CDR3 has 12 residues. Looked up from germline, CDR1 is KGHSH and CDR2 is LQKENI. The CDR3 nucleotides read TGTGCCAGCAGTCCCCCCTCCTACGAGCAGTACTTC. It encodes CASSPPSYEQYF. The full variable domain, its missing parts supplied by reference TRBV18 and TRBJ2-7, is NAGVMQNPRHLVRRRGQEARLRCSPMKGHSHVYWYRQLPEEGLKFMVYLQKENIIDESGMPKERFSAEFPKEGPSILRIQQVVRGDSAAYFCASSPPSYEQYFGPGTRLTVT.

The chain links TRBV18 to TRBJ1-2, with TRBD1 as a possible D gene (6 bases). The V end was cut by 6 bases, the J end by 7 bases, with 18 bases between. The CDR3 spans 14 residues. Per germline, CDR1 KGHSH and CDR2 LQKENI. The CDR3 here is CASSQGQGKGGYTF. DNA of the CDR3: TGTGCCAGCTCCCAGGGACAAGGGAAGGGTGGCTACACCTTC. The variable domain in full, with the rest retrieved from reference TRBV18 and TRBJ1-2, is NAGVMQNPRHLVRRRGQEARLRCSPMKGHSHVYWYRQLPEEGLKFMVYLQKENIIDESGMPKERFSAEFPKEGPSILRIQQVVRGDSAAYFCASSQGQGKGGYTFGSGTRLTVV.